This entry concerns a single T cell receptor (beta chain). The sample belongs to a study of technical replicates of blood from a few donors. The germline gives CDR1 SQVTM, CDR2 ANQGSEA. This CDR3 is built from 13 residues. Method: immunoSEQ multiplex PCR; TCRdb's copy keeps in-frame clones and lacks some. The data show about 75,000 clones, about 97% seen once. The clonotype originates from a human donor in good health. The source material was T cells isolated from PBMCs. This chain connects TRBV29-1 to TRBJ2-5; 8 bases agree with TRBD2. The end of the DNA fits TRBJ2-7 better, so the J call may be wrong. The CDR3 DNA reads as TGCAGCGCTACTAGCGGAGGGTCCTACGAGCAGTACTTC. Translating it yields CSATSGGSYEQYF.